The clone carrying this T cell receptor (beta chain) showed up just once. Its target is unknown. Generated by immunoSEQ multiplex PCR, the TCRdb table keeps only in-frame clones and is missing some. The sample yields approximately 90,000 clones, roughly 87% seen once. The entry originates in a study of OX40 agonist ivuxolimab in advanced cancers. Turning to the study itself: The mean age was roughly 60 years, ranging from about 20 to 85, with 65% to 85% of participants male.

The study, taken as a whole, reports: CD8+ T cells showed, on average, more clonal expansion than CD4+ cells.

Germline trimming cut 6 bases from V and 0 bases from J; bases unmatched to any gene: 4. Germline loops: CDR1 LNHDA, CDR2 SQIVND (reference sequence). The CDR3 contains 15 residues. The sequencing used CD4+ or CD8+ T cells sorted from blood, collected in a trial of the OX40 agonist ivuxolimab. The receptor comes from an adult with an advanced solid tumor such as melanoma, head and neck, liver or kidney cancer. The genes are TRBV19 and TRBJ2-5; 10 bases fit TRBD2. The CDR3 DNA is TGTGCCAGTAGCCGGACTAGCGGAGACCAAGAGACCCAGTACTTC. It yields the protein CASSRTSGDQETQYF.